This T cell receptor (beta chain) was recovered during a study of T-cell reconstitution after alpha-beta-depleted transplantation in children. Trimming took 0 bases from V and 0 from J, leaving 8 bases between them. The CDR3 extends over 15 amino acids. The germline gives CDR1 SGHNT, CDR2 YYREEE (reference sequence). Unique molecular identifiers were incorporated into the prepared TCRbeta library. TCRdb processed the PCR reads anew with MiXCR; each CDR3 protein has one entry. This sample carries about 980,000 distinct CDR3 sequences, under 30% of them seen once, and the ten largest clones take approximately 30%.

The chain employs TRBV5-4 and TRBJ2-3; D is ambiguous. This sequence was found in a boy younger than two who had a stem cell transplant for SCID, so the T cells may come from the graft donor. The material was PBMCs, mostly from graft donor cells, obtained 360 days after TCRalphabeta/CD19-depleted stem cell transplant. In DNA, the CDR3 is TGTGCCAGCAGCTTGGATATCCTGAGCACAGATACGCAGTATTTT. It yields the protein CASSLDILSTDTQYF.